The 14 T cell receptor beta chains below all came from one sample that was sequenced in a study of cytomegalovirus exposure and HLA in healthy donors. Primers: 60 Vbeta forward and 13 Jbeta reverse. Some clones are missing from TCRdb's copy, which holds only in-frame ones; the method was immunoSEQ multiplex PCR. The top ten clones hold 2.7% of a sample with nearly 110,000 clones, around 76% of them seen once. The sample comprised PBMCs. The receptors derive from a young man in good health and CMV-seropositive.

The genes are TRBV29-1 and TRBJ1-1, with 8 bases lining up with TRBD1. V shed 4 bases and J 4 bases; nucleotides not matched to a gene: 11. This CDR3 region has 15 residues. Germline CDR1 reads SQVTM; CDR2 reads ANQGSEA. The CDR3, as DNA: TGCAGCGTTGGACAGGGGCGCGGAGCGGGCACTGAAGCTTTCTTT. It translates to CSVGQGRGAGTEAFF.

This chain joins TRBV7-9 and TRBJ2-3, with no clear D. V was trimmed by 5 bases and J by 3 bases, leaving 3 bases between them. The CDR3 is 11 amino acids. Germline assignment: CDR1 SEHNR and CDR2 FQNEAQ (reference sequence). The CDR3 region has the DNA TGTGCCAGCAGCACTACAGATACGCAGTATTTT. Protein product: CASSTTDTQYF.

The CDR3 nucleotides read TGTGCCAGCAGCGTAAAGCGGGGGGGCTTAGATACGCAGTATTTT. It translates to CASSVKRGGLDTQYF. The chain links TRBV7-2 to TRBJ2-3, with 10 bases fitting TRBD2. The CDR3 consists of 15 residues. Germline V gene sequence: CDR1 SGHTA, CDR2 FQGNSA. V gave up 5 bases and J gave up 5 bases; unmatched junction bases: 7.

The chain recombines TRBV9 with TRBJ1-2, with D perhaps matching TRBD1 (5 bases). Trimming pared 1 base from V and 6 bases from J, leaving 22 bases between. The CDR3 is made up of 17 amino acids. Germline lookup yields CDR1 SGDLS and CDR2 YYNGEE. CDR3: CASSVNPSLGREDGYTF. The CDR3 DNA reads TGTGCCAGCAGCGTAAACCCCTCGCTAGGCAGGGAGGATGGCTACACCTTC.

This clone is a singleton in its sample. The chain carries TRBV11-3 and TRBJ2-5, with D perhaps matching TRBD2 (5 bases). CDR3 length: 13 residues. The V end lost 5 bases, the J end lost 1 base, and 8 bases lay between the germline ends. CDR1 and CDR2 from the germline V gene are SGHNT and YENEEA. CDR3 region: CASSPRGQETQYF. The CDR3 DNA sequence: TGTGCCAGCAGCCCTCGGGGCCAAGAGACCCAGTACTTC.

The CDR3, as DNA: TGTGCCAGCAGGATGCTACCTGGGCCACGTGGACTAGCGGGGAGCGAGCAGTACTTC. Amino acids: CASRMLPGPRGLAGSEQYF. The chain recombines TRBV2 with TRBJ2-7; 12 bases align to TRBD2. The CDR3 runs to 19 residues. CDR1 SNHLY and CDR2 FYNNEI come from the germline V gene. Unmatched junction bases numbered 21, after V lost 6 bases and J lost 6 bases.

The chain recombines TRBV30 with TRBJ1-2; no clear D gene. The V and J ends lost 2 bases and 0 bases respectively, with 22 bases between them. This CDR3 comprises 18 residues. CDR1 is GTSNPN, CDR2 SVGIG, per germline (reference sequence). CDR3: CAWSPPAKGGYSNYGYTF. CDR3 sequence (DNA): TGTGCCTGGAGTCCTCCTGCGAAGGGCGGGTACTCTAACTATGGCTACACCTTC.

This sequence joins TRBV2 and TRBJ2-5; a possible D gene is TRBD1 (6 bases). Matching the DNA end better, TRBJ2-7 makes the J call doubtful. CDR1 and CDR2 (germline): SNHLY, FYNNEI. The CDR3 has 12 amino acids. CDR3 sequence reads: CATSDSTLEQYF. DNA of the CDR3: TGTGCCACCTCGGACAGCACCCTCGAGCAGTACTTC.

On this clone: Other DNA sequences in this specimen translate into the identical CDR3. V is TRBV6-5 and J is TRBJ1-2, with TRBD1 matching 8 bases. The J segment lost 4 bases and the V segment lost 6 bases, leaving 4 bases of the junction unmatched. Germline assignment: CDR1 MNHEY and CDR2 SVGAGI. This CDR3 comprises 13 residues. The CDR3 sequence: CASSRTGGYGYTF. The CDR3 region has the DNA TGTGCCAGCAGCCGTACAGGGGGCTATGGCTACACCTTC.

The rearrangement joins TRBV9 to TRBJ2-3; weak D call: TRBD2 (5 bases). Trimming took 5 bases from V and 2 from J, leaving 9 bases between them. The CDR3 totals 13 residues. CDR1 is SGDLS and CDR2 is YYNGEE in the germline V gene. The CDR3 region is CASRSSPTDTQYF. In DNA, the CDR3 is TGTGCCAGCAGATCTAGCCCCACAGATACGCAGTATTTT.

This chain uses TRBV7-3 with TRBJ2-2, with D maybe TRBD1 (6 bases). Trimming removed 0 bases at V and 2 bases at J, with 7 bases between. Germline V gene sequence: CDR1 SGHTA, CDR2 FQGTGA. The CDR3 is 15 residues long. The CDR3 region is CASSLTGTNTGELFF. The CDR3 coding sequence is TGTGCCAGCAGCTTAACGGGGACAAACACCGGGGAGCTGTTTTTT.

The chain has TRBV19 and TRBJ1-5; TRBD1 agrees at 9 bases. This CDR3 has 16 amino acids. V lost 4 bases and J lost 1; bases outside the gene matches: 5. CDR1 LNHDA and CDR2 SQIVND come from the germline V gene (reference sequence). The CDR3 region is CASSTHRGPSNQPQHF. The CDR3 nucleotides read TGTGCCAGTAGTACCCACAGGGGGCCGAGCAATCAGCCCCAGCATTTT. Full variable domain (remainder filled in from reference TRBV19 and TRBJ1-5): DGGITQSPKYLFRKEGQNVTLSCEQNLNHDAMYWYRQDPGQGLRLIYYSQIVNDFQKGDIAEGYSVSREKKESFPLTVTSAQKNPTAFYLCASSTHRGPSNQPQHFGDGTRLSIL.

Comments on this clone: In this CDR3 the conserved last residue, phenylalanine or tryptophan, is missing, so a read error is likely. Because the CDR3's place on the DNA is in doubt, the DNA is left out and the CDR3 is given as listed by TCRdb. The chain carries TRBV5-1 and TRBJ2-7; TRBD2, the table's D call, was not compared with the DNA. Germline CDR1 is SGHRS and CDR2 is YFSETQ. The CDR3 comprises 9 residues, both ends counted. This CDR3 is CASSEGREL.

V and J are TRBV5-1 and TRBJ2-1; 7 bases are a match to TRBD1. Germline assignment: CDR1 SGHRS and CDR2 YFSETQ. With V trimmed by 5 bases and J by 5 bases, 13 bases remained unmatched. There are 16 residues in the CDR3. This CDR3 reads CASSSWDSLGNNEQFF. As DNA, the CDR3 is TGCGCCAGCAGTTCTTGGGACAGTCTCGGGAACAATGAGCAGTTCTTC.